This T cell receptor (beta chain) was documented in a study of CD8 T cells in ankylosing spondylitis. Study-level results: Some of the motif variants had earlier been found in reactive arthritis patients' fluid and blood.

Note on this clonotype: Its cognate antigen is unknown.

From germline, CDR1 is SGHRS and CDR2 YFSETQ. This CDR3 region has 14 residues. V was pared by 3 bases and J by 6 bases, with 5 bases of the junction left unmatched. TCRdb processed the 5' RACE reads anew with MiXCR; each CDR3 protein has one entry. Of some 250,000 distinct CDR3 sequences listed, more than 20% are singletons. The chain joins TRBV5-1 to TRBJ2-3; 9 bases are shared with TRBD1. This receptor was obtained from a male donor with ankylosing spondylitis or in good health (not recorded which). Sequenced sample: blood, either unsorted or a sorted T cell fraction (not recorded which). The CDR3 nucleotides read TGCGCCAGCAGCTCCGGGACAGGGTCGGATACGCAGTATTTT. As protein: CASSSGTGSDTQYF.